These 32 T cell receptor beta chains were sequenced from one sample in a study of cytomegalovirus exposure and HLA in healthy donors. The PCR contained 60 Vbeta and 13 Jbeta primers. Generated by immunoSEQ multiplex PCR, the TCRdb table keeps only in-frame clones and is missing some. This repertoire shows 150,000 to 200,000 clones, around 79% found once; its top ten account for approximately 4.4%. The specimen was PBMCs. The origin of the receptors is a woman aged 25-40 years in good health and CMV-seropositive.

This sequence joins TRBV7-2 and TRBJ2-7; D is unresolved. Trimming took 5 bases from V and 1 from J, leaving 9 bases between them. The CDR3 covers 13 residues. Germline CDR1 reads SGHTA; CDR2 reads FQGNSA. The CDR3 sequence: CASSNSNSYEQYF. The CDR3 DNA is TGTGCCAGCAGCAACTCTAATTCCTACGAGCAGTACTTC.

The chain combines TRBV5-4 with TRBJ1-2; D unresolved. The ends were cut back, 2 bases at V and 6 bases at J, with 5 bases in the middle. Germline V CDR1 and CDR2: SGHNT, YYREEE (reference sequence). The CDR3 runs 11 residues. The CDR3 sequence: CASSFGDGYTF. As DNA, the CDR3 is TGTGCCAGCAGCTTCGGGGATGGCTACACCTTC.

This rearrangement joins TRBV27 to TRBJ1-1; D not resolved. The germline V gene encodes CDR1 MNHEY and CDR2 SMNVEV (reference sequence). Deletions cut 6 bases from V and 4 bases from J, with 18 bases between. The CDR3 totals 15 residues. The CDR3 here is CASSSRENGPTEAFF. CDR3 nucleotide sequence: TGTGCCAGCAGCTCCCGGGAGAACGGTCCCACTGAAGCTTTCTTT.

The chain employs TRBV6-5 and TRBJ1-2, with D perhaps matching TRBD1 (6 bases). CDR1 and CDR2 (germline): MNHEY, SVGAGI. V was shortened by 5 bases and J by 3 bases, with 16 bases between the two germline ends. The CDR3 covers 15 residues. The CDR3 sequence: CASSRGGRSHYGYTF. CDR3 coding DNA: TGTGCCAGCAGTCGGGGGGGCAGGTCCCACTATGGCTACACCTTC.

This chain uses TRBV6-5 with TRBJ2-7; 9 bases agree with TRBD1. This CDR3 is 16 amino acids long. CDR1 and CDR2 (germline): MNHEY, SVGAGI. Unmatched junction bases numbered 13, after V lost 4 bases and J lost 6 bases. As DNA, the CDR3 is TGTGCCAGCAGTTCCGTAACTTACAGGGGGCAAGTCGAGCAGTACTTC. It is translated as CASSSVTYRGQVEQYF.

This clone was observed a few times. This sequence joins TRBV6-5 and TRBJ1-2; 9 nucleotides line up with TRBD1. The germline V gene has CDR1 MNHEY and CDR2 SVGAGI. V shed 4 bases and J 3 bases; nucleotides not matched to a gene: 6. This CDR3 contains 15 residues. The CDR3 DNA reads TGTGCCAGCAGTTCGAGACAGGGGGGGGACTATGGCTACACCTTC. Its translation: CASSSRQGGDYGYTF.

The chain combines TRBV13 with TRBJ2-2, with 11 bases aligning to TRBD2. CDR1 is PRHDT, CDR2 FYEKMQ, per germline (reference sequence). The CDR3 covers 20 residues. Trimming removed 0 bases from V and 5 bases from J; junction bases left unmatched: 14. The CDR3 is CASSLGVLGLAAMRTGELFF. Here the CDR3 DNA reads TGTGCCAGCAGCTTAGGCGTGTTGGGACTAGCGGCAATGCGGACCGGGGAGCTGTTTTTT.

CDR3 DNA sequence: TGTGCTAGTGACCGGGGGGGGTCGATTGTATCCAATGAGCAGTTCTTC. This encodes CASDRGGSIVSNEQFF. The gene calls are TRBV12-5 and TRBJ2-1; 8 nucleotides match TRBD2. The CDR3 covers 16 residues. Trimming removed 7 bases from V and 6 bases from J; junction bases left unmatched: 14. The germline V gene encodes CDR1 LGHNT and CDR2 FRNRAP.

V and J are TRBV9 and TRBJ2-1; 8 bases match TRBD2. Germline values: CDR1 SGDLS, CDR2 YYNGEE. The J segment lost 1 base and the V segment lost 5 bases, leaving 8 bases of the junction unmatched. This CDR3 spans 16 amino acids. CDR3 DNA sequence: TGTGCCAGCAGGGCAACCGGGGGGGGTTCCTACAATGAGCAGTTCTTC. It codes for CASRATGGGSYNEQFF.

The V call is TRBV27, the J call TRBJ2-5, with a weak D call TRBD1 (6 bases). This CDR3 has 15 residues. CDR1 and CDR2 from the germline V gene are MNHEY and SMNVEV (reference sequence). V lost 5 bases and J 1 base, leaving 14 bases between the germline ends. This chain's CDR3 is CASSPRTVSQETQYF. CDR3 bases: TGTGCCAGCAGTCCCCGGACAGTCTCCCAAGAGACCCAGTACTTC.

The table lists this clone with a count of one. The V gene is TRBV6-6, the J gene TRBJ2-1; D uncertain. The V end lost 7 bases, the J end lost 8 bases, and 15 bases lay between the germline ends. Germline V lookup: CDR1 MNHNY, CDR2 SVGAGI (reference sequence). The CDR3 loop spans 13 amino acids. The CDR3 here is CASIPTLGDEQFF. CDR3 coding DNA: TGTGCCAGCATTCCAACCCTGGGCGATGAGCAGTTCTTC.

V and J are TRBV19 and TRBJ2-7, with 7 bases aligning to TRBD1. The CDR3 extends over 15 amino acids. V was clipped by 3 bases and J by 3 bases; unmatched bases: 8. Per germline, CDR1 LNHDA and CDR2 SQIVND (reference sequence). CDR3 sequence reads: CASSMADPGGYEQYF. CDR3 DNA: TGTGCCAGTAGTATGGCGGACCCAGGGGGCTACGAGCAGTACTTC.

This rearrangement joins TRBV4-3 to TRBJ2-3; 9 bases are a match to TRBD2. CDR3 length equals 19 residues. With V trimmed by 2 bases and J by 5 bases, 17 bases remained unmatched. The germline CDR1 and CDR2 sequences are LGHNA and YSLEER. This chain's CDR3 is CASSQKSPFAGGGLDTQYF. The CDR3 coding sequence is TGCGCCAGCAGCCAAAAAAGCCCCTTTGCGGGGGGGGGTTTAGATACGCAGTATTTT.

The chain combines TRBV4-2 with TRBJ1-4; tentative D call: TRBD1 (6 bases). Germline CDR1 reads LGHNA; CDR2 reads YNFKEQ. This CDR3 region has 17 residues. Trimming pared 0 bases from V and 2 bases from J, leaving 13 bases between. The CDR3 region is CASSQEGGGNTNEKLFF. CDR3 sequence (DNA): TGTGCCAGCAGCCAAGAAGGCGGGGGCAATACTAATGAAAAACTGTTTTTT.

The chain is built from TRBV13 and TRBJ2-1, with 7 bases fitting TRBD1. The V gene's germline CDR1 is PRHDT and CDR2 FYEKMQ (reference sequence). The CDR3 loop spans 17 amino acids. Germline trimming cut 3 bases from V and 7 bases from J; bases unmatched to any gene: 15. CDR3 in amino acids: CASSFDLERGRRNEQFF. CDR3 nucleotides: TGTGCCAGCAGCTTTGACCTTGAGAGGGGGCGAAGGAATGAGCAGTTCTTC. The full variable domain, its missing parts supplied by reference TRBV13 and TRBJ2-1, is AAGVIQSPRHLIKEKRETATLKCYPIPRHDTVYWYQQGPGQDPQFLISFYEKMQSDKGSIPDRFSAQQFSDYHSELNMSSLELGDSALYFCASSFDLERGRRNEQFFGPGTRLTVL.

The gene calls are TRBV21-1 and TRBJ1-1. TRBV21-1 is designated a pseudogene. This CDR3 comprises 14 residues. The CDR3 nucleotides are TGTGCCAGCAGCTCGGGAAGTGGGAACACTGAAGCTTTCTTT. Encoded protein: CASSSGSGNTEAFF.

The V call is TRBV4-1, the J call TRBJ1-1; TRBD1 agrees at 12 bases. This CDR3 spans 18 amino acids. CDR1 and CDR2 from the germline V gene are MGHRA and YSYEKL. V trimming: 4 bases; J trimming: 5 bases; junction bases outside the gene matches: 14. The CDR3 bases are TGCGCCAGCAGCCGAATATTCCGGGACAGGGGGCGAGGGACTGAAGCTTTCTTT. Its translation: CASSRIFRDRGRGTEAFF.

CDR3 bases: TGTGCCAGCAGCGTAGCTTCAGGGGGCAGCTACGAGCAGTACTTC. It codes for CASSVASGGSYEQYF. The J gene is TRBJ2-7, the V gene TRBV9; 8 positions match TRBD1. Germline V gene sequence: CDR1 SGDLS, CDR2 YYNGEE. The CDR3 consists of 15 residues. V lost 0 bases to trimming and J lost 3 bases; unmatched junction nucleotides: 5. The variable domain in full, completed from reference TRBV9 and TRBJ2-7, reads DSGVTQTPKHLITATGQRVTLRCSPRSGDLSVYWYQQSLDQGLQFLIQYYNGEERAKGNILERFSAQQFPDLHSELNLSSLELGDSALYFCASSVASGGSYEQYFGPGTRLTVT.

This chain uses TRBV28 with TRBJ2-7; 10 nucleotides align to TRBD2. CDR3 length equals 16 residues. With V trimmed by 2 bases and J by 5 bases, 9 bases remained unmatched. Germline V gives CDR1 MDHEN, CDR2 SYDVKM. CDR3 loop: CASSLQVAGGLNEQYF. The CDR3 DNA reads as TGTGCCAGCAGTTTACAAGTAGCGGGAGGATTGAACGAGCAGTACTTC.

V and J are TRBV19 and TRBJ1-1, with 7 positions matching TRBD1. This CDR3 has 14 residues. Trimming removed 3 bases from V and 4 bases from J; junction bases left unmatched: 5. The V gene's germline CDR1 is LNHDA and CDR2 SQIVND (reference sequence). CDR3 in amino acids: CASSITGVGTEAFF. DNA for the CDR3: TGTGCCAGTAGTATCACAGGGGTTGGCACTGAAGCTTTCTTT.

The chain carries TRBV10-1 and TRBJ2-7; 11 bases line up with TRBD2. The CDR3 runs 16 residues. Germline lookup yields CDR1 WNHNN and CDR2 SYGVQD (reference sequence). V gave up 5 bases and J gave up 1 base; unmatched junction bases: 7. In DNA form, the CDR3 reads TGCGCCAGCAGTCGTACTAGCGGGAGTTCTTCCTACGAGCAGTACTTC. Translation: CASSRTSGSSSYEQYF.

This rearrangement joins TRBV5-1 to TRBJ2-7; D might be TRBD1 (5 bases). This CDR3 has 13 amino acids. The germline CDR1 and CDR2 sequences are SGHRS and YFSETQ. Trimming took off 4 bases at V and 0 bases at J, with 8 bases between the two ends. The DNA for the CDR3 is TGCGCCAGCAGCGACAGTCTCTCCTACGAGCAGTACTTC. Its protein product is CASSDSLSYEQYF.

This chain connects TRBV5-6 to TRBJ1-2; possible D gene TRBD1, 5 bases. Germline V lookup: CDR1 SGHDT, CDR2 YYEEEE. Between the trimmed V and J ends, which lost 1 base and 0 bases, there was a span of 10 bases. There are 15 residues in the CDR3. Written as DNA, the CDR3 is TGTGCCAGCAGCTTGAGGCACAGGCCTAACTATGGCTACACCTTC. Translated, it gives CASSLRHRPNYGYTF.

V gene TRBV5-5 combines with J gene TRBJ2-7; D is perhaps TRBD2 (5 bases). The CDR3 has 15 residues. The V end was cut by 3 bases, the J end by 5 bases, with 18 bases between. Germline-derived CDR1 and CDR2 are SGHKS and YYEKEE (reference sequence). As DNA, the CDR3 is TGTGCCAGCAGCTCGGAGTGGAGGAGAGTCGACGAGCAGTACTTC. It encodes CASSSEWRRVDEQYF.

The chain links TRBV6-6 to TRBJ1-4, with TRBD1 as a possible D gene (6 bases). Trimming shortened V by 8 bases and J by 3 bases, and 16 bases separated the two germline ends. This CDR3 spans 15 amino acids. Germline CDR1 is MNHNY and CDR2 is SVGAGI (reference sequence). The CDR3 is CASYSRGLANEKLFF. CDR3 nucleotide sequence: TGTGCCAGCTATTCCAGGGGTTTGGCTAATGAAAAACTGTTTTTT.

V is TRBV27 and J is TRBJ1-2; D call uncertain. The CDR3 is made up of 12 amino acids. Germline loops: CDR1 MNHEY, CDR2 SMNVEV (reference sequence). Trimming cost V 6 bases and J 2 bases, with 7 bases left between them. The CDR3 spells CASRSLNYGYTF. The CDR3 coding sequence is TGTGCCAGCAGGTCCCTCAACTATGGCTACACCTTC.

The chain recombines TRBV7-9 with TRBJ2-5, with TRBD2 matching 10 bases. Germline V gene sequence: CDR1 SEHNR, CDR2 FQNEAQ (reference sequence). Unmatched junction bases numbered 1, after V lost 1 base and J lost 5 bases. CDR3 length: 14 amino acids. DNA of the CDR3: TGTGCCAGCAGCTTAGTACTAGCGGGGGAGACCCAGTACTTC. Its protein is CASSLVLAGETQYF.

The chain carries TRBV11-3 and TRBJ2-7; 11 bases match TRBD2. This CDR3 has 14 residues. Trimming at V came to 5 bases and at J to 6 bases, leaving 6 bases not matched to a gene. CDR1 and CDR2 from the germline V gene are SGHNT and YENEEA. The CDR3 sequence: CASSEGSGRAEQYF. The CDR3 DNA is TGTGCCAGCAGCGAAGGTAGCGGGAGGGCCGAGCAGTACTTC.

This chain joins TRBV11-3 and TRBJ2-7; D possibly corresponds to TRBD1 (5 bases). The CDR3 has 15 amino acids. Trimming removed 4 bases at V and 0 bases at J, with 13 bases between. Germline loops: CDR1 SGHNT, CDR2 YENEEA. CDR3 coding DNA: TGTGCCAGCAGCTCAGGGCGGCGACTCTCCTACGAGCAGTACTTC. Its protein product is CASSSGRRLSYEQYF.

This chain connects TRBV15 to TRBJ1-4; 7 bases are shared with TRBD1. The junction had 9 bases not matched to a gene; V was cut back by 1 base and J by 7 bases. The CDR3 contains 16 residues. The V gene's germline CDR1 is LNHNV and CDR2 YYDKDF (reference sequence). The CDR3 reads CATSRGEGAQGEKLFF. DNA for the CDR3: TGTGCCACCAGCAGAGGCGAGGGGGCGCAGGGTGAAAAACTGTTTTTT.

The chain recombines TRBV9 with TRBJ2-1; a weak D match, TRBD1 (6 bases). Trimming cost V 4 bases and J 9 bases, with 23 bases left between them. Germline-derived CDR1 and CDR2 are SGDLS and YYNGEE. The CDR3 extends over 16 amino acids. For the CDR3, the DNA is TGTGCCAGCAGCTACTCCCTATACAGCAGGGGAAGTGAGCAGTTCTTC. It translates to CASSYSLYSRGSEQFF.

The rearrangement uses TRBV30 and TRBJ1-4; D is unresolved. The CDR3 totals 11 residues. The V end was cut by 0 bases, the J end by 14 bases, with 10 bases between. CDR1 and CDR2 from the germline V gene are GTSNPN and SVGIG (reference sequence). CDR3 sequence (DNA): TGTGCCTGGAGTGTATCATCGGTTCTGTTTTTT. It yields the protein CAWSVSSVLFF.